A selection of T cell receptor beta chains follows, all from one sample in a study of blood T cell repertoires in COVID-19. Clones were read by immunoSEQ multiplex PCR, and TCRdb kept only the in-frame ones, dropping some. The sample lists about 320,000 clones; under 90% were seen once. The specimen was PBMCs or T cells enriched from blood (not recorded which). Every receptor here comes from a woman aged 18-29 years who had recovered from COVID-19. The CDR3 runs from the conserved cysteine through the conserved F or W. A D gene is named only where the DNA matches it firmly. Clone size appears in some rows only: once, few, many, or a class for an expanded clone.

-	TRBJ2-3	-	TRBV5-1	TGCGCCAGCAGCTTAGACTTATTGGTCACAGATACGCAGTATTTT	CASSLDLLVTDTQYF
-	TRBJ1-1	-	TRBV3-1/TRBV3-2	TGTGCCAGCAGCTCAAGAACGGGGGGCGGTTACGCGGCTTTCTTT	CASSSRTGGGYAAFF
TRBD1	TRBJ2-7	-	TRBV5-5	TGTGCCAGCAGCTACGACAGGGGGCCCTACGAGCAGTACTTC	CASSYDRGPYEQYF
TRBD2	TRBJ2-1	-	TRBV5-5	TGTGCCAGCAGCTTGATAAGCGGGGTCGGGAATGAGCAGTTCTTC	CASSLISGVGNEQFF
TRBD1	TRBJ2-7	-	TRBV30	TGTGCCTGGAGTGACCAGGGGGCGCGTGGTTGGCAGTACTTC	CAWSDQGARGWQYF
-	TRBJ1-1	-	TRBV4-1	TGCGCCAGCAGCCAGCATCCGGGGAATGAAGCTTTCTTT	CASSQHPGNEAFF
-	TRBJ1-1	-	TRBV6-2/TRBV6-3	TGTGCCAGCAGTTACTCTGGGGGGTTATCGATGAACACTGAAGCTTTCTTT	CASSYSGGLSMNTEAFF
-	TRBJ1-2	-	TRBV27	TGTGCCAGCAGTGGCATAGTGGAGAATCACTATGGCTACACCTTC	CASSGIVENHYGYTF
TRBD1	TRBJ1-2	-	TRBV2	TGTGCCAGCAGTGAGCGGACAGGGACTAACTATGGCTACACCTTC	CASSERTGTNYGYTF
-	TRBJ1-1	-	TRBV28	TGTGCCAGCAGTTTAGTCCCAGACATGAACACTGAAGCTTTCTTT	CASSLVPDMNTEAFF
TRBD1	TRBJ2-2	-	TRBV9	TGTGCCAGCAGCGTAGGACAGGGCTACACCGGGGAGCTGTTTTTT	CASSVGQGYTGELFF
TRBD2	TRBJ2-2	-	TRBV7-8	TGTGCCAGCAGCAGAACTAGCGTAATGAACACCGGGGAGCTGTTTTTT	CASSRTSVMNTGELFF
-	TRBJ2-1	-	TRBV9	TGTGCCAGCAGCGTAGGGGCAGGGTTTAATGAGCAGTTCTTC	CASSVGAGFNEQFF
TRBD1	TRBJ2-5	-	TRBV7-9	TGTGCCAGCAGCTTAGCCGACAGGGGGCTCGAGACCCAGTACTTC	CASSLADRGLETQYF
TRBD2	TRBJ2-7	-	TRBV28	TGTGCCAGCAGTTTTACTAGCGCGATTCTCTACGAGCAGTACTTC	CASSFTSAILYEQYF
-	TRBJ1-4	many	TRBV7-8	TGTGCCAGCAGCTTAGCGGGGGGGCTGAAGTTGGCAACTAATGAAAAACTGTTTTTT	CASSLAGGLKLATNEKLFF
-	TRBJ2-7	few	TRBV4-1	TGCGCCAGCAACCACGGGGATTTCTACGAGCAGTACTTC	CASNHGDFYEQYF
-	TRBJ2-7	-	TRBV5-1	TGCGCCAGCAGCTTGTCTGGTAGTGAGGACGAGCAGTACTTC	CASSLSGSEDEQYF
-	TRBJ2-4	-	TRBV7-9	TGTGCCAGCAGCTTAGAAAGTAACAGTGAAGCCAAAAACATTCAGTACTTC	CASSLESNSEAKNIQYF
TRBD1	TRBJ2-2	-	TRBV30	TGTGCCTGGAGGGGACAGGACACCGGGGAGCTGTTTTTT	CAWRGQDTGELFF
TRBD1	TRBJ2-7	-	TRBV3-1/TRBV3-2	TGTGCCAGCAGCCAAGGAAGGAAGGGGGCCTCTTACGAGCAGTACTTC	CASSQGRKGASYEQYF
-	TRBJ2-3	-	TRBV30	TGTGCCTGGAGCAAGCCCATTAGGACTAGCACAGATACGCAGTATTTT	CAWSKPIRTSTDTQYF